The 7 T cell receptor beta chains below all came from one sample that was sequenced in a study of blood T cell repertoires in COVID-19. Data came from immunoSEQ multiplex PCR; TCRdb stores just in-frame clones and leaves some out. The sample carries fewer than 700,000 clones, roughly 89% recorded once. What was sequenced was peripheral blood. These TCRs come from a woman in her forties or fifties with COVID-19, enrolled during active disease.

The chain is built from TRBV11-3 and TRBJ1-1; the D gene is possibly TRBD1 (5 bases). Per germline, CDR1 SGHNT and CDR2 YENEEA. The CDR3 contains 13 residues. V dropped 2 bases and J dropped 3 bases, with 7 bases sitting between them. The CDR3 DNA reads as TGTGCCAGCAGCTTAATGACAGACACTGAAGCTTTCTTT. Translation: CASSLMTDTEAFF.

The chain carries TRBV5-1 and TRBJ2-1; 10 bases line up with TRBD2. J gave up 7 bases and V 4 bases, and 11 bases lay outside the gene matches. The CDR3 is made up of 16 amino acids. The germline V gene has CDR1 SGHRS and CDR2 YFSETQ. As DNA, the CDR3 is TGCGCCAGCAGCACACATCTAGCGGGGGCTGGGAATGAGCAGTTCTTC. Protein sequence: CASSTHLAGAGNEQFF. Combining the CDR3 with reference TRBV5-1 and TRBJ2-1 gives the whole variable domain KAGVTQTPRYLIKTRGQQVTLSCSPISGHRSVSWYQQTPGQGLQFLFEYFSETQRNKGNFPGRFSGRQFSNSRSEMNVSTLELGDSALYLCASSTHLAGAGNEQFFGPGTRLTVL.

The CDR3 coding sequence is TGTGCCAGCAGCCAAGTGGGGACAGGAGGGACCATTCAGTACTTC. Translation gives CASSQVGTGGTIQYF. The V gene is TRBV3-1 (or the pseudogene TRBV3-2), the J gene TRBJ2-4, with 8 bases matching TRBD1. The CDR3 runs 15 residues. Germline V gives CDR1 LGHDT, CDR2 YNNKEL (reference sequence). J was trimmed by 9 bases and V by 1 base; bases with no gene match: 8.

The CDR3 bases are TGTGCCAGCAGCCATCGGGACTTTTACGAGCAGTACTTC. Protein product: CASSHRDFYEQYF. The rearrangement links TRBV11-1 to TRBJ2-7; D is possibly TRBD2 (6 bases). Germline V CDR1 and CDR2: SGHAT, FQDESV (reference sequence). Between the trimmed V and J ends, which lost 5 bases and 4 bases, there was a span of 12 bases. The CDR3 is 13 residues long.

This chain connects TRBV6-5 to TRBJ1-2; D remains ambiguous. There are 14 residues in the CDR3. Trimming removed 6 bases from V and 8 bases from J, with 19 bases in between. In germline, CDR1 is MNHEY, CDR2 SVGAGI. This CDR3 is CASRTNRVSGGYTF. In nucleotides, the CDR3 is TGTGCCAGCAGAACGAATCGGGTCTCCGGCGGCTACACCTTC.

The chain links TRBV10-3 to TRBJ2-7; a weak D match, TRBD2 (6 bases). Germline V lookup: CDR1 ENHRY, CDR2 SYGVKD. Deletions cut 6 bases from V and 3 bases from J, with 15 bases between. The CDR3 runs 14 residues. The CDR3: CAISASAGSYEQYF. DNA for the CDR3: TGTGCCATCAGCGCGTCGGCGGGGAGCTACGAGCAGTACTTC.

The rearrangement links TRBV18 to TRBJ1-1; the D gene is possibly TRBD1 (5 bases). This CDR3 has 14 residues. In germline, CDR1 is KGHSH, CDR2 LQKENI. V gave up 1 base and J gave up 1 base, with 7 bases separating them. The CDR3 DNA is TGTGCCAGCTCACCACTAACAGGGAACACTGAAGCTTTCTTT. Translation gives CASSPLTGNTEAFF.